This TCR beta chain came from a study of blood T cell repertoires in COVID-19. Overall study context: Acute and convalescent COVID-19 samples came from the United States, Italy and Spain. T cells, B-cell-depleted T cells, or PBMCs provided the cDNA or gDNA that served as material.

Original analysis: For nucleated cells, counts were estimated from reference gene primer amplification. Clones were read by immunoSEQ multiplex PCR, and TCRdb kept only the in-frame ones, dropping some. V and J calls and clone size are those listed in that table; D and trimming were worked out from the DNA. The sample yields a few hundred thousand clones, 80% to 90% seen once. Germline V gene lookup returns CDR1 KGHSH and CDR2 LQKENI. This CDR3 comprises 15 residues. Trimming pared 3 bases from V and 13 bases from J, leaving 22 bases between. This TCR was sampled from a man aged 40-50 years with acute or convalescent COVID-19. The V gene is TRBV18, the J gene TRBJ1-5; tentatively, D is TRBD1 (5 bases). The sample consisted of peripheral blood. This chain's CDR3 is CASSPTGTGDGIQHF. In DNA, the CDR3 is TGTGCCAGCTCACCGACGGGAACGGGGGACGGAATACAGCATTTT.